Below, one T cell receptor beta chain is given with its context. There is no known antigen for this receptor. No base qualities exist here, and no much larger clone lies one base off it. The data originate from a study of a mutant IDH1 vaccine in newly diagnosed glioma (TCRdb year 2021). Notes on the research overall: Patients received eight vaccinations in weeks 1, 3, 5, 7, 11, 15, 19 and 23, corresponding to visits V03 through V10. Longitudinal TCRB deep sequencing was performed for about 25 treated patients wherever samples were available for exploratory analyses. Vaccination began 4-6 weeks after radiotherapy alone, or alongside temozolomide cycles in the chemotherapy-containing groups. Prior to enrollment, standard therapy consisting of radiotherapy alone, temozolomide alone, or radiochemotherapy with temozolomide had been administered to patients, with the combination being received by most patients. Of the approximately 35 treated patients, about 60% were male and around 40% were female, and the mean age was 40.4 years. Peripheral blood samples were drawn at six visits, namely V03 (baseline), V05, V07, V10, V12 and V13. Summary of the overall study and its limitations: Pseudoprogression seemed to be unrelated to changes in the top peripheral T cell clonotypes found by TCRB sequencing. PBMC samples for TCRB deep sequencing were selected based on availability. The authors noted that analyses of patient blood samples could not be reproduced because of sample limitations. Immune responses induced by the vaccine were seen in roughly 95% of patients across multiple MHC alleles.

To prepare the library, the immunoSEQ multiplex PCR assay was applied. Following the manufacturer's protocol, the hsTCRB Kit was used to amplify rearranged TCR beta chain sequences. Sequencing of TCRB libraries was carried out on an Illumina MiSeq. In the paper's pipeline: The kit vendor's proprietary platform handled demultiplexing, trimming and gene mapping. Here the immuneACCESS table is served through TCRdb, limited to in-frame sequences with V and J called. Missing clones are a known gap in these copies; in checked studies unresolved V genes cover under half, and the rest lacks a known reason. V and J calls and clone size are copied from that table; D and trimming were computed from the DNA. This sample has under 50,000 clones in its table, and around 93% of those were observed once. Together, the top ten hold approximately 4.1% of the sample. V loses 5 bases, J loses 2 bases, and the germline ends lie 19 bases apart. Spanning cysteine to phenylalanine, the CDR3 consists of 18 amino acids. The only DNA kept is the CDR3, 54 bases in frame from the first base. CDR1 WSHSY and CDR2 SAAADI were looked up in the germline V gene.

The intended sense of this specimen's time point label: week 23, last vaccination. Each vaccine dose, consisting of 300 ug of a 20-mer mutant IDH1 peptide in Montanide, was administered subcutaneously with topical imiquimod. All donors had newly diagnosed IDH1-mutant astrocytomas of WHO grade 3 or 4 that showed loss of nuclear ATRX. The samples were drawn from NOA16, a multicentre, single-arm, open-label phase I trial in Germany that tested a mutant IDH1 peptide vaccine in humans for the first time. The DNeasy Blood and Tissue Kit was used to extract genomic DNA from EDTA blood for TCRB sequencing.

The chain is encoded by TRBV10-2 joined to TRBJ2-6; the D element could tentatively be TRBD1 or TRBD2, as 5 bases agree for each. This receptor was taken from a man aged 50 to 59 with glioma. The sequenced sample was PBMCs, obtained from a glioma patient whose treatment included an IDH1 peptide vaccine. This receptor has the CDR3 CASSKWDGVSPGANVLTF. The DNA sequence is given as TGCGCCAGCAGTAAATGGGACGGGGTGTCGCCTGGGGCCAACGTCCTGACTTTC.